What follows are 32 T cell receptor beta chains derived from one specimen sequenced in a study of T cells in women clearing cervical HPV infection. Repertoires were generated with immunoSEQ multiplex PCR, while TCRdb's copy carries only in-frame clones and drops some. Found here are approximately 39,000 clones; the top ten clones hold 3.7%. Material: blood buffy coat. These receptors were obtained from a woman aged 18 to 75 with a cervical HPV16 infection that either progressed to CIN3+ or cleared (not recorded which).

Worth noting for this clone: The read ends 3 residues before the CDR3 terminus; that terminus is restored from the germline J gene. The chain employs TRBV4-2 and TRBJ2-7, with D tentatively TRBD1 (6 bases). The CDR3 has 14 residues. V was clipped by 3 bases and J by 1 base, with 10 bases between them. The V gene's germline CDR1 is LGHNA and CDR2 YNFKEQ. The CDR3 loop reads CASSQNRASYEQYF. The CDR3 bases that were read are TGTGCCAGCAGCCAGAACAGGGCTTCCTACGAG.

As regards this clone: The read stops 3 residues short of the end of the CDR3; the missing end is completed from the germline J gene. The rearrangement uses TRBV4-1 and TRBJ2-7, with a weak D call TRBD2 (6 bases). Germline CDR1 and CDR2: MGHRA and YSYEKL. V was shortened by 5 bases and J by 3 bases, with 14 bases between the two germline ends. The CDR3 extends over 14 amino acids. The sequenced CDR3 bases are TGCGCCAGCAGCTTGCGGGGATCAGACTACGAG. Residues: CASSLRGSDYE. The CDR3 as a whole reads CASSLRGSDYEQYF.

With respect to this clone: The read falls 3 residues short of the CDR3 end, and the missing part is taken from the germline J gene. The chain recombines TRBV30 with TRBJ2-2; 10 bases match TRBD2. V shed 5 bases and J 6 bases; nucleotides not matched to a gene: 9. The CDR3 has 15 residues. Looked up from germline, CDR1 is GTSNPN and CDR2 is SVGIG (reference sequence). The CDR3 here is CAWDTPLAGPGELFF. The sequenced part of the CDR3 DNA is TGTGCCTGGGATACCCCACTAGCGGGACCCGGGGAG.

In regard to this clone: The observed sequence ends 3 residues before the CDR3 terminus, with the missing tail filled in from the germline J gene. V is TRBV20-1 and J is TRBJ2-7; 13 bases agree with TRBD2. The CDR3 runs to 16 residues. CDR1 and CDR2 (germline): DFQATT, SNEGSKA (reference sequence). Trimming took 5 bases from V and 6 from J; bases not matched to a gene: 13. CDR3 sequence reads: CSAPGLAGDAASEQYF. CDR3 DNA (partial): TGCAGTGCTCCCGGACTAGCGGGAGATGCTGCTAGCGAG.

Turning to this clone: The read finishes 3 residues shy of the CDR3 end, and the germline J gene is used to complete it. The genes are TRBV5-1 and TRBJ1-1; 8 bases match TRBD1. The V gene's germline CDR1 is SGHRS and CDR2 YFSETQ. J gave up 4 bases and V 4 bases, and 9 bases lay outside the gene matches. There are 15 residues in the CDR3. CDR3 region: CASSPGPDRGTEAFF. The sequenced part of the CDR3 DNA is TGCGCCAGCAGCCCTGGGCCAGACAGGGGCACTGAA.

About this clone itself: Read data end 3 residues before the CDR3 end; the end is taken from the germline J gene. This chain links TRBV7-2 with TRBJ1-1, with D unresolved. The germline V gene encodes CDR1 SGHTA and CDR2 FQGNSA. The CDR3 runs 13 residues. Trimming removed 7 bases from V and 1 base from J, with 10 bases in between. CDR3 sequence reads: CASTRLGNTEAFF. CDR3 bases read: TGTGCCAGCACCAGGCTCGGGAACACTGAA.

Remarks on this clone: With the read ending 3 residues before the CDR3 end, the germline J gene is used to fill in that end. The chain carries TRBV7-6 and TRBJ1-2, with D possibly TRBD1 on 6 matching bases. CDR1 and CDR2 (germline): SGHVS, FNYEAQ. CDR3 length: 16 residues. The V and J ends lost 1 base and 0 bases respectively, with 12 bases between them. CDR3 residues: CASSLETGRANYGYTF. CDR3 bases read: TGTGCCAGCAGCTTAGAGACAGGCCGAGCTAACTATGGC. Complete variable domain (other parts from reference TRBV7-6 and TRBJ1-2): GAGVSQSPRYKVTKRGQDVALRCDPISGHVSLYWYRQALGQGPEFLTYFNYEAQQDKSGLPNDRFSAERPEGSISTLTIQRTEQRDSAMYRCASSLETGRANYGYTFGSGTRLTVV.

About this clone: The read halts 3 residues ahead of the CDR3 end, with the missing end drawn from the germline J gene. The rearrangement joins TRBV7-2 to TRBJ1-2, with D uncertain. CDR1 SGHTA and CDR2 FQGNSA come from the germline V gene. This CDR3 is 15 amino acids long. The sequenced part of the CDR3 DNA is TGTGCCAGCAGCTTCCTCGGGTCATCCCACAATGAC. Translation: CASSFLGSSHND. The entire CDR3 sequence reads CASSFLGSSHNDYTF.

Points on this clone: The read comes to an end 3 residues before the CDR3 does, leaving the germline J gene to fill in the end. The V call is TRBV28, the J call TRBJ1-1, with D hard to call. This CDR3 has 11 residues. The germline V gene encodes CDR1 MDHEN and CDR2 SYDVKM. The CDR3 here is CASSFRQVAFF. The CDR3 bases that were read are TGTGCCAGCAGTTTTCGGCAGGTA. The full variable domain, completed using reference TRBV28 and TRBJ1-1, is DVKVTQSSRYLVKRTGEKVFLECVQDMDHENMFWYRQDPGLGLRLIYFSYDVKMKEKGDIPEGYSVSREKKERFSLILESASTNQTSMYLCASSFRQVAFFGQGTRLTVV.

CDR3 DNA (partial): TGTGCCAGCAGCCTCCGGGACAATGGTTCACCC. Translating gives CASSLRDNGSP. The full CDR3 reads CASSLRDNGSPLHF. This chain connects TRBV7-3 to TRBJ1-6; a weak D match, TRBD1 (6 bases). The read falls 3 residues short of the CDR3 end, and the missing part is taken from the germline J gene. Germline values: CDR1 SGHTA, CDR2 FQGTGA. The CDR3 is made up of 14 amino acids. Deletions cut 5 bases from V and 9 bases from J, with 14 bases between.

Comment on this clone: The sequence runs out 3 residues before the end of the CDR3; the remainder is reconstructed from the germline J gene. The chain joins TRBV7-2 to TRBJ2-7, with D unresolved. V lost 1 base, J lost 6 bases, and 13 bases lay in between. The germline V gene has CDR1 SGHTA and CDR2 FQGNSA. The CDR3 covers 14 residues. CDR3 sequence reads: CASSLEGWAIEQYF. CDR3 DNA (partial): TGTGCCAGCAGCTTAGAGGGTTGGGCGATCGAG.

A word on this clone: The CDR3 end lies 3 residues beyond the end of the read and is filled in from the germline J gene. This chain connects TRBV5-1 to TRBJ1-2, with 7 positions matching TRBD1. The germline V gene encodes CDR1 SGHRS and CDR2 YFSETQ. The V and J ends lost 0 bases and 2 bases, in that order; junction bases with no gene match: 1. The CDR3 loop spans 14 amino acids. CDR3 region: CASSLGQGNYGYTF. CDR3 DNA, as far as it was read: TGCGCCAGCAGCTTGGGACAGGGAAACTATGGC.

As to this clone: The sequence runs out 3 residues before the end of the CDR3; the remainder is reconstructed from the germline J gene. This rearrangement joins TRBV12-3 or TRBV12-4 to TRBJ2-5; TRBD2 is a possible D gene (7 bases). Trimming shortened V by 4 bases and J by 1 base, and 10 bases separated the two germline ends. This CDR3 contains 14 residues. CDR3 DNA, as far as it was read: TGTGCCAGCAGTTGGGGGGGGCCCCAAGAGACC. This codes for CASSWGGPQET. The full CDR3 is CASSWGGPQETQYF.

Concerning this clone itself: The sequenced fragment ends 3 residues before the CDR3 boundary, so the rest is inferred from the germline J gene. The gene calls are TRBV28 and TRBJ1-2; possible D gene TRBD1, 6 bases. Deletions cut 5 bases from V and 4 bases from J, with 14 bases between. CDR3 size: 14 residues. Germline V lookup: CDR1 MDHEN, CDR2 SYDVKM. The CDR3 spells CASSGGGGIYGYTF. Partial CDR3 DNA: TGTGCCAGCAGTGGGGGGGGCGGTATCTATGGC.

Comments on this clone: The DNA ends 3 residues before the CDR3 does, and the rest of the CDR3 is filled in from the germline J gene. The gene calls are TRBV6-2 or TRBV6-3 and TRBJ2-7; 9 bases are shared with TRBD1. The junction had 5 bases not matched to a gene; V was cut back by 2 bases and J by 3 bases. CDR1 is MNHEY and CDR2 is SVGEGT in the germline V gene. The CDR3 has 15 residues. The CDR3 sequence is CASSYGGTGFYEQYF. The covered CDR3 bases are TGTGCCAGCAGTTACGGGGGGACAGGGTTCTACGAG.

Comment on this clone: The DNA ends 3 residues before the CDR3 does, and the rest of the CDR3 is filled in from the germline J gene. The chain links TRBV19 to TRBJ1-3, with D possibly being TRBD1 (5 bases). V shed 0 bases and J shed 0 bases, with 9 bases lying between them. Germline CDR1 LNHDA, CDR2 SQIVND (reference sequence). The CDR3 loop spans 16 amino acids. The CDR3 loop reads CASSIEETASGNTIYF. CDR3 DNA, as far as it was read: TGTGCCAGTAGTATAGAGGAGACAGCCTCTGGAAACACC.

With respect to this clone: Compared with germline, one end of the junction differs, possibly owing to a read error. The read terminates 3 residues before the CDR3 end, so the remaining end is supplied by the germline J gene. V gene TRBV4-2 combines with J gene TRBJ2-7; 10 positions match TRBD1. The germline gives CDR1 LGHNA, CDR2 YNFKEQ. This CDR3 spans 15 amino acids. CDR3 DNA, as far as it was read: TGCGCCAGCAGCGACGGACGACAGGGGGCGCACGAG. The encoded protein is CASSDGRQGAHE. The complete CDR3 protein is CASSDGRQGAHEQYF.

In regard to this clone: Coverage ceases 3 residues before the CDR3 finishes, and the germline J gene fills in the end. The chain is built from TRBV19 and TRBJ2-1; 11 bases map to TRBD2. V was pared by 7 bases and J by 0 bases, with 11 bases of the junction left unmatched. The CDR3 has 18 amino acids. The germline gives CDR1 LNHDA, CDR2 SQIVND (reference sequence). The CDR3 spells CASTHLGTSGSSYNEQFF. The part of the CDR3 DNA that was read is TGTGCCAGTACCCATCTAGGGACTAGCGGAAGCTCCTACAATGAG.

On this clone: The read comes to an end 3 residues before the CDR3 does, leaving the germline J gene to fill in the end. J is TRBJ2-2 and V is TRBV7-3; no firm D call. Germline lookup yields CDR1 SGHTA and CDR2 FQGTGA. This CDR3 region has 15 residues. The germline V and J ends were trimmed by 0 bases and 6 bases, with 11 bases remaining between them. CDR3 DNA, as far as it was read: TGTGCCAGCAGCTTAACGTACGGGTTGTCCGGGGAG. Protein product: CASSLTYGLSGE. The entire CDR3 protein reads CASSLTYGLSGELFF.

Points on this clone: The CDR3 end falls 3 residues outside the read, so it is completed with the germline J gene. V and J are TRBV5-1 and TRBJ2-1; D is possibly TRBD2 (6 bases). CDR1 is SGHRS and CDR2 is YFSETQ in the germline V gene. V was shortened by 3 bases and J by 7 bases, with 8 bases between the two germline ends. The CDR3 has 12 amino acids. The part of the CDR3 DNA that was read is TGCGCCAGCAGCTCGGGGGAAAATGAG. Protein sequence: CASSSGENE. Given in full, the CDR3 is CASSSGENEQFF. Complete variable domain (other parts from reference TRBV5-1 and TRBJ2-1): KAGVTQTPRYLIKTRGQQVTLSCSPISGHRSVSWYQQTPGQGLQFLFEYFSETQRNKGNFPGRFSGRQFSNSRSEMNVSTLELGDSALYLCASSSGENEQFFGPGTRLTVL.

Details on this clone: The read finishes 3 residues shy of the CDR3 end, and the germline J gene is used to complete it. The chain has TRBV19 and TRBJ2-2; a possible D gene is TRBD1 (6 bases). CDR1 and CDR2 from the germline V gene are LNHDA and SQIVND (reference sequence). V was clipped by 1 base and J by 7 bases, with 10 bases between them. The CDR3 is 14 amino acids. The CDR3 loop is CASSIGGHGGELFF. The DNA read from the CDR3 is TGTGCCAGTAGTATAGGGGGGCACGGCGGGGAG. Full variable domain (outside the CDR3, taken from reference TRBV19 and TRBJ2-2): DGGITQSPKYLFRKEGQNVTLSCEQNLNHDAMYWYRQDPGQGLRLIYYSQIVNDFQKGDIAEGYSVSREKKESFPLTVTSAQKNPTAFYLCASSIGGHGGELFFGEGSRLTVL.

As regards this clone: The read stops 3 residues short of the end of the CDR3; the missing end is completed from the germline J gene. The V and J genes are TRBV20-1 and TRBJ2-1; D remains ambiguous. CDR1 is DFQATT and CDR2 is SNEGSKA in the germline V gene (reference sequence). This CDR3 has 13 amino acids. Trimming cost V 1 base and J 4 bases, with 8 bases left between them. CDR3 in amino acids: CSARVRQYNEQFF. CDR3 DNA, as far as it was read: TGCAGTGCTAGAGTGAGGCAGTACAATGAG.

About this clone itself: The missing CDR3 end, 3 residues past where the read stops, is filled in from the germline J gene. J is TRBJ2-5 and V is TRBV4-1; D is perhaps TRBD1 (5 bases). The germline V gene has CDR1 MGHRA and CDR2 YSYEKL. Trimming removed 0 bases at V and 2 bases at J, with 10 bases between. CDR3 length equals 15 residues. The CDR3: CASSQDTTAQETQYF. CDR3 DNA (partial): TGCGCCAGCAGCCAAGATACGACAGCGCAAGAGACC.

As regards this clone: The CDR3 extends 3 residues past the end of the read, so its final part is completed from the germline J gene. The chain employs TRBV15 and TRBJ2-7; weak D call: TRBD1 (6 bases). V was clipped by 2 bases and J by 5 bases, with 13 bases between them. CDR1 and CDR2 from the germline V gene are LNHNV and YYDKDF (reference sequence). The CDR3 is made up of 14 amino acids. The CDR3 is CATSRTTGRHEQYF. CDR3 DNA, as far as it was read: TGTGCCACCAGCAGAACGACAGGTAGACACGAG.

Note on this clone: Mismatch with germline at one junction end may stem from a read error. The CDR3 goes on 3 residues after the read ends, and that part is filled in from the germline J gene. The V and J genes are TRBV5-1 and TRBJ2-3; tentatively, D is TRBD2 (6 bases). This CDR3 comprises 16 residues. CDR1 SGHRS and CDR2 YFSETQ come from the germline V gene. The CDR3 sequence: CASSLGRDWSRDTQYF. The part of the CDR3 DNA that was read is TGCGCCAGCAGCTTGGGTAGGGACTGGAGCAGAGATACG.

The DNA read from the CDR3 is TGTGCCAGCAGGCAAACAGGGGGCGGCTCTGGC. This encodes CASRQTGGGSG. From start to end, the CDR3 is CASRQTGGGSGYTF. The chain is built from TRBV27 and TRBJ1-2; 9 nucleotides match TRBD1. The read gets to within 3 residues of the CDR3 end, and the germline J gene fills in the rest. Germline loops: CDR1 MNHEY, CDR2 SMNVEV (reference sequence). J was trimmed by 7 bases and V by 6 bases; bases with no gene match: 9. This CDR3 is built from 14 residues.

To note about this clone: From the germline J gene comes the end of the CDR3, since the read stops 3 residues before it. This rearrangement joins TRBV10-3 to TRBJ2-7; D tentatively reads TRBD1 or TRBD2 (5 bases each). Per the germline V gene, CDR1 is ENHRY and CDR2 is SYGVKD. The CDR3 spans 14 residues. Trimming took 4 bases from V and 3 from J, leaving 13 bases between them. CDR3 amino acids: CAISGGVTIYEQYF. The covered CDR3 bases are TGTGCCATCAGTGGAGGGGTTACTATCTACGAG.

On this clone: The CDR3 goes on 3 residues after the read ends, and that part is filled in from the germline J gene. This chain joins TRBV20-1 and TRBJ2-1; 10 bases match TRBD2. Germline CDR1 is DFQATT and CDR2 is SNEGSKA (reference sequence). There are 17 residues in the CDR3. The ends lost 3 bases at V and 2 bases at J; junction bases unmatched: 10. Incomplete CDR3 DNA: TGCAGTGCTAGTCCCAAATTAGCGGGAGGTCCCTACAATGAG. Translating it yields CSASPKLAGGPYNE. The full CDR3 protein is CSASPKLAGGPYNEQFF.

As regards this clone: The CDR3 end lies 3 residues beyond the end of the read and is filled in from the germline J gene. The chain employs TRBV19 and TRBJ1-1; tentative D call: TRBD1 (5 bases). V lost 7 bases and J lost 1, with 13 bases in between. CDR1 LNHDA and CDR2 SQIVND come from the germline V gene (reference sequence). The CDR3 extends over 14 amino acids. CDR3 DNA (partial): TGTGCCAGTATCGCAGGGAGGCGGAACACTGAA. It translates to CASIAGRRNTE. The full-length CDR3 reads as CASIAGRRNTEAFF.

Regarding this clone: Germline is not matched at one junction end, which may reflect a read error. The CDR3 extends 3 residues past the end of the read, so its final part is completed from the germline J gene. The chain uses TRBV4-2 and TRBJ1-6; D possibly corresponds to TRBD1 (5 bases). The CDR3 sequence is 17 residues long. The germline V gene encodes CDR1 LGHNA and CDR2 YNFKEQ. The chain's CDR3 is CASSQEGSGSWNSPLHF. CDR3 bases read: TGCGCCAGCAGCCAAGAGGGATCAGGGTCGTGGAATTCACCC.

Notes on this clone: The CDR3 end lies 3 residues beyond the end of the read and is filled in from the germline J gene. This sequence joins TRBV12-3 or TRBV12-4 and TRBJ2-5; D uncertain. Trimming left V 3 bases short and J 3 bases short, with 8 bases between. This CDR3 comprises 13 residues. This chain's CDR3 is CASSFSRKETQYF. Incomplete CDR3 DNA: TGTGCCAGCAGTTTCTCGCGGAAAGAGACC.

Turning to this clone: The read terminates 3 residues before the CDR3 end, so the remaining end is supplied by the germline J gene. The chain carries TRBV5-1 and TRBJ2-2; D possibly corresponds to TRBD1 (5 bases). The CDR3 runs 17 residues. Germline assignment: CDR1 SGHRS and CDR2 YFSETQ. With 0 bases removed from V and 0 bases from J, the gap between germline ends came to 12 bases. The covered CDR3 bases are TGCGCCAGCAGCTTGGATGGCGGCAGGGCGAACACCGGGGAG. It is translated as CASSLDGGRANTGE. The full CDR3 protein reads CASSLDGGRANTGELFF.